The 15 T cell receptor beta chains presented below share a single source sample, sequenced in a study of blood T cell repertoires in COVID-19. Clones were sequenced by immunoSEQ multiplex PCR, and TCRdb holds only the in-frame ones, with some missing. The sample has 250,000 to 300,000 clones; around four fifths are singletons. The sample was PBMCs or T cells enriched from blood (not recorded which). These receptors all stem from a man under 40 with acute COVID-19.

V is TRBV19 and J is TRBJ1-5; 7 bases align to TRBD1. V gave up 6 bases and J gave up 1 base; unmatched junction bases: 6. Per the germline V gene, CDR1 is LNHDA and CDR2 is SQIVND (reference sequence). This CDR3 spans 15 amino acids. The CDR3 sequence is CASSPGTVSNQPQHF. CDR3 bases: TGTGCCAGTAGCCCTGGGACAGTAAGCAATCAGCCCCAGCATTTT.

The chain couples TRBV18 to TRBJ1-1; D not certain. The CDR3 runs 12 residues. From germline, CDR1 is KGHSH and CDR2 LQKENI. V lost 5 bases, J lost 4 bases, and 8 bases lay in between. CDR3 bases: TGTGCCAGCTCATCGACACTCACTGAAGCTTTCTTT. Translation: CASSSTLTEAFF.

The rearrangement joins TRBV18 to TRBJ1-1; D not certain. The V end was cut by 4 bases, the J end by 2 bases, with 11 bases between. The CDR3 loop spans 14 amino acids. Germline CDR1 and CDR2: KGHSH and LQKENI. In nucleotides, the CDR3 is TGTGCCAGCTCACAGGACTTAGCTAACACTGAAGCTTTCTTT. Translation gives CASSQDLANTEAFF.

The genes are TRBV4-1 and TRBJ2-7; no definite D call. This CDR3 has 14 residues. Germline V gene lookup returns CDR1 MGHRA and CDR2 YSYEKL. Trimming stripped 0 bases from V and 0 bases from J, with 6 bases between. For the CDR3, the DNA is TGCGCCAGCAGCCAAGATGTGAGCTCCTACGAGCAGTACGTC. It is translated as CASSQDVSSYEQYV.

The chain employs TRBV27 and TRBJ2-3, with D possibly matching TRBD1 (5 bases). The CDR3 has 14 residues. Germline values: CDR1 MNHEY, CDR2 SMNVEV (reference sequence). V gave up 4 bases and J gave up 2 bases, with 10 bases separating them. CDR3 residues: CASSSPGFTDTQYF. The CDR3 DNA reads as TGTGCCAGCAGTTCCCCAGGGTTCACAGATACGCAGTATTTT.

This chain connects TRBV19 to TRBJ1-2; tentatively, D is TRBD1 (5 bases). Germline values: CDR1 LNHDA, CDR2 SQIVND (reference sequence). This CDR3 spans 14 amino acids. The germline V and J ends were trimmed by 7 bases and 7 bases, with 19 bases remaining between them. The CDR3 here is CASMPLRQGGGYTF. In DNA form, the CDR3 reads TGTGCCAGTATGCCCCTCAGGCAGGGCGGTGGCTACACCTTC.

The rearrangement uses TRBV7-3 and TRBJ2-1; D uncertain. Trimming shortened V by 2 bases and J by 11 bases, and 10 bases separated the two germline ends. CDR1 is SGHTA, CDR2 FQGTGA, per germline. The CDR3 has 12 amino acids. CDR3 residues: CASSLVASQQFF. CDR3 nucleotide sequence: TGTGCCAGCAGCTTAGTGGCTTCCCAGCAGTTCTTC.

The chain uses TRBV27 and TRBJ2-1; the match to TRBD2 covers 10 bases. V dropped 6 bases and J dropped 9; count of bases not matched to a gene: 17. This CDR3 has 17 residues. Germline CDR1 MNHEY, CDR2 SMNVEV (reference sequence). CDR3 in amino acids: CASRGGLALQNVAEQFF. The CDR3 nucleotides are TGTGCCAGCAGGGGGGGACTAGCGCTCCAAAATGTCGCTGAGCAGTTCTTC.

Worth noting for this clone: Its ends do not fully match the called genes, so a read error is possible. The chain joins TRBV5-1 to TRBJ2-3, with TRBD1 identical over 8 bases. The germline V gene has CDR1 SGHRS and CDR2 YFSETQ. This CDR3 comprises 14 residues. The CDR3 loop is CASSWTGQADTQYF. The CDR3 region has the DNA TGTGCCAGCAGCTGGACAGGGCAGGCAGATACGCAGTATTTT.

The CDR3 reads CASSLALITGTDTDTQYF. CDR3 nucleotide sequence: TGCGCCAGCAGCTTGGCTTTGATAACAGGGACAGACACAGATACGCAGTATTTT. V gene TRBV5-1 combines with J gene TRBJ2-3; 7 nucleotides align to TRBD1. The V gene's germline CDR1 is SGHRS and CDR2 YFSETQ. The CDR3 spans 18 residues. The V gene end was trimmed by 0 bases and the J gene end by 2 bases; junction bases not matched to a gene: 12.

The genes are TRBV5-5 and TRBJ1-2; TRBD1 matches 7 bases. Trimming removed 2 bases from V and 6 bases from J; junction bases left unmatched: 4. The CDR3 runs to 13 residues. Germline V lookup: CDR1 SGHKS, CDR2 YYEKEE (reference sequence). CDR3 region: CASSFDQGDGYTF. The CDR3, as DNA: TGTGCCAGCAGCTTTGATCAGGGGGATGGCTACACCTTC. The full variable domain, completed using reference TRBV5-5 and TRBJ1-2, is DAGVTQSPTHLIKTRGQQVTLRCSPISGHKSVSWYQQVLGQGPQFIFQYYEKEERGRGNFPDRFSARQFPNYSSELNVNALLLGDSALYLCASSFDQGDGYTFGSGTRLTVV.

This sequence joins TRBV7-9 and TRBJ1-3; the match to TRBD1 covers 8 bases. The length of the CDR3 is 16 residues. Germline values: CDR1 SEHNR, CDR2 FQNEAQ (reference sequence). Trimming removed 2 bases from V and 3 bases from J; junction bases left unmatched: 6. The CDR3 region is CASSLPGGISGNTIYF. CDR3 DNA: TGTGCCAGCAGCTTACCAGGGGGCATCAGTGGAAACACCATATATTTT.

This sequence joins TRBV19 and TRBJ2-3, with 10 bases fitting TRBD1. Germline values: CDR1 LNHDA, CDR2 SQIVND (reference sequence). V trimming: 5 bases; J trimming: 4 bases; junction bases outside the gene matches: 6. This CDR3 spans 15 amino acids. The CDR3 region is CASSLQTGGADTQYF. The CDR3 DNA reads as TGTGCCAGTAGTCTTCAGACAGGGGGCGCAGATACGCAGTATTTT.

About this clone: Other DNA sequences from this sample encode an identical CDR3 as well. The V gene is TRBV14, the J gene TRBJ2-1; D is undetermined. V lost 1 base, J lost 6 bases, and 7 bases lay in between. Germline CDR1 is SGHDN and CDR2 is FVKESK. This CDR3 is built from 13 residues. This chain's CDR3 is CASSQVRGNEQFF. Written as DNA, the CDR3 is TGTGCCAGCAGCCAAGTCCGAGGCAATGAGCAGTTCTTC.

The chain has TRBV2 and TRBJ1-2, with no clear D. Germline V gene data show CDR1 as SNHLY and CDR2 as FYNNEI. V dropped 7 bases and J dropped 4 bases, with 13 bases sitting between them. The CDR3 spans 13 residues. DNA for the CDR3: TGTGCCAGCACGACGGCAGGCATCTATGGCTACACCTTC. Its protein product is CASTTAGIYGYTF.